The clone carrying this T cell receptor (beta chain) was counted a few times. The CDR3 totals 17 residues. In germline, CDR1 is WSHSY, CDR2 SAAADI. Trimming cost V 4 bases and J 1 base; bases outside gene matches: 0. The sample belongs to a study of T-cell reconstitution after alpha-beta-depleted transplantation in children. Unique molecular identifiers were built into the TCRbeta library. TCRdb re-analysed the PCR reads in MiXCR, keeping a single row per CDR3 protein. The sample holds fewer than 450,000 distinct CDR3 sequences, 15% to 20% seen once. This receptor was obtained from a male patient under 10 years old who had a stem cell transplant for acute lymphoblastic leukemia, so the T cells may come from the graft donor. Source: PBMCs, mostly from graft donor cells, taken 360 days after TCRalphabeta/CD19-depleted stem cell transplant. This chain links TRBV10-2 with TRBJ2-6; 14 nucleotides line up with TRBD2. The CDR3 DNA is TGCGCCAGCAGTGGACTAGCGGGAGGGTCTGGGGCCAACGTCCTGACTTTC. Translation: CASSGLAGGSGANVLTF.